Listed below are T cell receptor beta chains from one sample, sequenced in a study of shared T cell receptors in the human thymus. Libraries were prepared by immunoSEQ multiplex PCR; TCRdb keeps only in-frame clonotypes and omits some of them. The table includes approximately 730,000 clones, over 75% detected once. These data were also filed under a second study, of human thymus T cells.

Input material: thymocytes. All receptors come from a girl under two years old with a congenital heart defect. The CDR3 runs from the conserved cysteine through the conserved F or W. Clone sizes are given selectively: once, few, many, or a class where the clone is expanded.

size | J | V | CDR3
NA | TRBJ2-5 | TRBV6-1 | CASRATGLETQYF
NA | TRBJ1-2 | TRBV5-1 | CASSPTGGTEDHGYTF
NA | TRBJ2-3 | TRBV7-2 | CASSLAFSGVSTDTQYF
NA | TRBJ1-5 | TRBV28 | CASRGGTDDQPQHF
NA | TRBJ2-7 | TRBV6-5 | CASIRTGGHEQYF
NA | TRBJ2-5 | TRBV7-6 | CASSPVTVRVAQYF
NA | TRBJ1-2 | TRBV7-9 | CASSLDPGGYGYTF
NA | TRBJ1-6 | TRBV11-1 | CASSLGDRENSPLHF
NA | TRBJ1-5 | TRBV28 | CASSSPKQASNQPQHF
NA | TRBJ1-5 | TRBV2 | CASRPTEDYQPQHF
NA | TRBJ1-1 | TRBV18 | CASSLTMGRLPEAFF
NA | TRBJ1-1 | TRBV10-1 | CASSGQNSTEAFF
NA | TRBJ1-5 | TRBV6-4 | CASSVNRGHHYNQPQHF
once | TRBJ1-1 | TRBV7-9 | CASSPEGAPFSF
NA | TRBJ1-2 | TRBV4-3 | CASRPGTANYGYTF
NA | TRBJ1-6 | TRBV9 | CASSVELGGPLHF
few | TRBJ2-7 | TRBV10-3 | CAIAPGTYEQYF
NA | TRBJ1-1 | TRBV18 | CASSPAGTYRVGFTEAFF
NA | TRBJ1-2 | TRBV5-4 | CASSKLFPGLLQIYGYTF
NA | TRBJ2-3 | TRBV4-3 | CASSQISGGGPTDTQYF
once | TRBJ2-1 | TRBV7-3 | CASSLRPFNVTHFSIGGNEQFF
NA | TRBJ1-6 | TRBV11-2 | CASSRGTGVNNSPLHF
few | TRBJ2-1 | TRBV14 | CASSQGRQRESNEQFF
NA | TRBJ1-5 | TRBV21-1 | CASSARTGTGGYNQPQHF
NA | TRBJ1-1 | TRBV6-5 | CASTCDRGTEAFF
NA | TRBJ2-5 | TRBV7-9 | CASSPLGQETQYF
NA | TRBJ1-1 | TRBV6-1 | CASTTGATEAFF
NA | TRBJ2-3 | TRBV5-4 | CASSRRLAGSTDTQYF
NA | TRBJ2-6 | TRBV9 | CASSVEKTGANVLTF
NA | TRBJ1-5 | TRBV27 | CASSGNRGNQPQHF
NA | TRBJ2-7 | TRBV4-1 | CASSLLPGGLAGGFYEQYF
NA | TRBJ2-7 | TRBV10-3 | CAISDRRLRSVSYEQYF
NA | TRBJ1-2 | TRBV15 | CATSRPGTGGVIGGYTF
NA | TRBJ1-2 | TRBV7-4 | CASSPRGGAQDGYTF
NA | TRBJ1-1 | TRBV11-2 | CASSFRVGAEAFF
few | TRBJ1-1 | TRBV6-1 | CASSECSVGDLNTEAFF
NA | TRBJ2-7 | TRBV2 | CASNAEWCYEQYF
NA | TRBJ1-3 | TRBV5-4 | CASSLEHRESTGNTIYF
NA | TRBJ1-1 | TRBV27 | CASSLRDKIRSSEAFF